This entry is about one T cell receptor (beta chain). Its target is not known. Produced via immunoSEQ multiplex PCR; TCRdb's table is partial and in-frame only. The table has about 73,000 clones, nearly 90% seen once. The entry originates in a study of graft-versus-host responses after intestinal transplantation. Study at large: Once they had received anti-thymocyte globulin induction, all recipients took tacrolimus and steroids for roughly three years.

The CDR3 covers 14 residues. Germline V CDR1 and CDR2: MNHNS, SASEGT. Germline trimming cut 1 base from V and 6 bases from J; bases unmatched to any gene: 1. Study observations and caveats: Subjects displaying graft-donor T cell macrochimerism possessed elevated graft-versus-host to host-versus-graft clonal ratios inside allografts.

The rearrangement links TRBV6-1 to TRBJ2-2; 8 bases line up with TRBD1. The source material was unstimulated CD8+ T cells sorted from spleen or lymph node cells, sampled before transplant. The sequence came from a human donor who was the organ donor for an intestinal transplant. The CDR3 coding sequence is TGTGCCAGCAGTGAAGGGACAGGGCCCGGGGAGCTGTTTTTT. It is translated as CASSEGTGPGELFF.